This T cell receptor (beta chain) was profiled in a study of neurological immune-mediated disorders (dated by TCRdb to between 2018 and 2021). For the study in its entirety: Among the roughly 34 multiple sclerosis patients, relapsing-remitting MS was present in around 30 and secondary progressive MS was present in 3. Longitudinal samples, technical triplicates and paired sorted CD4+ and CD8+ T-cell subsets, alongside PBMC samples, were included among the 106 TCR-beta libraries. Peripheral blood TCR-beta repertoires from HTLV-I-associated myelopathy (HAM/TSP) patients, multiple sclerosis patients and healthy controls were compared by UMI-based sequencing. The cohort included approximately 68 subjects: about 14 with HAM/TSP, around 35 with multiple sclerosis, and 20 or so healthy controls.

Ten or more counts support this clonotype. The target of this receptor is not known. Base quality data are lacking; no much larger clone is found one base away. The investigation overall reported the following: Expanded clones from different subjects shared no identical CDR3 amino acid sequences, which suggests that TCR-beta repertoires were private in all groups. TCR clonal expansion was highest in HAM/TSP patients and lowest in MS patients, with MS patients falling below even healthy controls. Repertoires from 18 of 34 MS patients were grouped by phylogenetic analysis into a cluster of related CDR3 sequences, suggesting a possible repertoire-level signature. The MS cluster showed no association with clinical or MRI features, and the authors stated that larger cohorts are needed.

The germline ends are 8 bases apart after V is trimmed by 3 bases and J by 4 bases. From the germline V gene, CDR1 is SGHVS and CDR2 is FQNEAQ. From its cysteine to its phenylalanine, the CDR3 spans 13 amino acids. Here the CDR3 DNA is all that survives: 39 bases in frame from base 1. For the unsorted PBMC libraries, 2 million PBMCs were stored in RNAlater at -80 degrees C until RNA extraction and were used to generate the libraries. The multiple sclerosis patients were enrolled in a US clinical protocol that evaluated disease progression with magnetic resonance imaging. Peripheral blood underwent Ficoll-Hypaque density gradient centrifugation to isolate PBMCs, which were then cryopreserved in liquid nitrogen. cDNA was synthesized by template-switch 5'RACE using a primer with a 10-nucleotide random unique molecular identifier that tagged each TCR transcript. Every sequencing run covered 15-18 subjects and yielded more than 160 million TCR-beta sequences. Total RNA was extracted with the RNeasy kit. TCR-beta VDJ regions were amplified with primers for the TCR constant region and the 5'RACE anchor, using the KAPA Real-time Library Amplification kit. A first PCR added sample indexes and Illumina adaptors, and a second PCR then raised library yield. After Ampure bead purification, the roughly 650 bp TCR product was size-selected on a 2% E-gel SizeSelection system. Before pooling, library quality was checked on a Bioanalyzer, concentration was measured with Qubit, and libraries were quantified with the Kapa Library Quantification kit. An Illumina HiSeq 2500 sequenced the libraries paired-end 2 x 150 bp. To increase sequence diversity, about 24-32% phiX was spiked into each library pool. The study's own analysis went as follows. Quality-filtered reads were processed with the UMI-based MiGEC pipeline, and over 85% of raw TCR sequences were removed by the MiGEC pipeline during error correction. VDJ genes were aligned to IMGT germline references, and each clonotype was defined by a unique CDR3 amino acid sequence together with V-J genes. Clonal expansion, Shannon diversity, and CDR3 relatedness (CalcPairwiseDistances, ClusterSamples) were evaluated with VDJtools, and phylogenetic trees were built with CLCbio workbench. Using coefficient-of-variation modelling across technical triplicates, the study counted a clone as expanded if it had at least 8 unique UMIs. TCRdb cleaned the public reads at Q25 with fastp, built clones with MiXCR and kept in-frame beta chains. Rows with a matching CDR3 protein are joined into one entry that keeps the most common DNA and genes. TCRdb's processing, not the authors', yielded these V and J calls. Here the sample has nearly 60,000 distinct CDR3 sequences; around 3.4% occur a single time. Approximately 7.1% of the sample is in the top ten clones.

The TCR sequence derives from a woman in her sixties or seventies with multiple sclerosis. The specimen was PBMCs. The chain joins TRBV7-8 to TRBJ2-3; no D gene is confidently identified. The base sequence is TGTGCCAGCAGCTTTTCACCGCCAGATACGCAGTATTTT. Translated, it gives CASSFSPPDTQYF.